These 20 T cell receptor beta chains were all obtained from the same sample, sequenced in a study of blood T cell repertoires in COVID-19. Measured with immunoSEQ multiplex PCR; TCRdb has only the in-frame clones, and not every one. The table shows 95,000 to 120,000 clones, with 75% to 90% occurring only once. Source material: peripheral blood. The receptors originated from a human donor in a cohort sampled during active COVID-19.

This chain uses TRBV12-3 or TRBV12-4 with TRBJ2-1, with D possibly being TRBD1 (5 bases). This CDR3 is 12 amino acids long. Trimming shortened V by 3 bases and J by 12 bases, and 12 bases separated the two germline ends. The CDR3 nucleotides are TGTGCCAGCAGTTTCCCGCAGGGCGGGCAGTTCTTC. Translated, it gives CASSFPQGGQFF.

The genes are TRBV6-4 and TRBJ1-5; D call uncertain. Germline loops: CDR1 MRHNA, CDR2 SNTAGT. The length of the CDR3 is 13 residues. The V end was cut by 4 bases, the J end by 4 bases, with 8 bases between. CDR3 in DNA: TGTGCCAGCAGTGCCTCATTAAATCAGCCCCAGCATTTT. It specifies CASSASLNQPQHF.

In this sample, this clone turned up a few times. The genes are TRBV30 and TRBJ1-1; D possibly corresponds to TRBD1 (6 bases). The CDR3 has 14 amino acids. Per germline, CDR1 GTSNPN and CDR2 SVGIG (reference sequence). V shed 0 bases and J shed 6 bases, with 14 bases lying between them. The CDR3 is CAWSVGGDMAEAFF. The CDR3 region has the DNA TGTGCCTGGAGTGTAGGGGGTGATATGGCTGAAGCTTTCTTT.

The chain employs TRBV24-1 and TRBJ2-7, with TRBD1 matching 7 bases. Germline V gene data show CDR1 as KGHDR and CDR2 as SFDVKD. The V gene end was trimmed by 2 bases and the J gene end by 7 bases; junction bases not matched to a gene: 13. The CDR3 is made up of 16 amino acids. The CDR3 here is CATSDSGTVPLGEQYF. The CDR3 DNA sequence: TGTGCCACCAGTGATTCCGGGACAGTTCCGTTGGGTGAGCAGTACTTC.

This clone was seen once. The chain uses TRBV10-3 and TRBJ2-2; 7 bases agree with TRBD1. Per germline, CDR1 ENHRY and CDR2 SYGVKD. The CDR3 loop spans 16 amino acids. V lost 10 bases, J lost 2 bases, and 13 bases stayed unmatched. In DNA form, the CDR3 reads TGTGCCAACGGGGACGGCAACAGGGGTAACACCGGGGAGCTGTTTTTT. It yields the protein CANGDGNRGNTGELFF.

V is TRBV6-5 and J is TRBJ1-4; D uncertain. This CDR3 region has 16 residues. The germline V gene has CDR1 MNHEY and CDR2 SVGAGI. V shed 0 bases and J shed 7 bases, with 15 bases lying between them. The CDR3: CASSYSSGRSGEKLFF. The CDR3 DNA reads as TGTGCCAGCAGTTACTCGAGCGGCAGGTCAGGTGAAAAACTGTTTTTT.

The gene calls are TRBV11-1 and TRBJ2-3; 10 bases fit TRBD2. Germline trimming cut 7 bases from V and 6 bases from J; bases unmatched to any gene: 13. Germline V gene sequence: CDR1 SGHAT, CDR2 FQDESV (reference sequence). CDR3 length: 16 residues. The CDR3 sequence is CASTLGRGLAKDTQYF. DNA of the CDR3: TGTGCCAGCACCCTAGGGAGGGGACTAGCGAAGGATACGCAGTATTTT.

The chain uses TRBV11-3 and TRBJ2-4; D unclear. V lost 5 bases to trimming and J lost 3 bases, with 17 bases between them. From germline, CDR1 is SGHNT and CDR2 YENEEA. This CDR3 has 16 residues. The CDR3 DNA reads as TGTGCCAGCAGCCTCGGGTCGTCTAAGTACAAAAACATTCAGTACTTC. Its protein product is CASSLGSSKYKNIQYF.

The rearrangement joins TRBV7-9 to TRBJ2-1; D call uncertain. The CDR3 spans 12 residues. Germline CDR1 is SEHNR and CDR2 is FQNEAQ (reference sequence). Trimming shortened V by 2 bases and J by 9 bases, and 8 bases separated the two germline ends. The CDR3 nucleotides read TGTGCCAGCAGCTTAAACGGTCCTGAGCAGTTCTTC. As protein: CASSLNGPEQFF.

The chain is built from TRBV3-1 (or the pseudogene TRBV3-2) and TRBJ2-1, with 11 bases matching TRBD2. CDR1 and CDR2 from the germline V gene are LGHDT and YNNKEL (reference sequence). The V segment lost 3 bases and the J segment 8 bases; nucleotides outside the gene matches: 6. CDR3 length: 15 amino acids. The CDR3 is CASSHPSGGRDEQFF. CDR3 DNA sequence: TGTGCCAGCAGCCACCCTAGCGGGGGGCGCGATGAGCAGTTCTTC.

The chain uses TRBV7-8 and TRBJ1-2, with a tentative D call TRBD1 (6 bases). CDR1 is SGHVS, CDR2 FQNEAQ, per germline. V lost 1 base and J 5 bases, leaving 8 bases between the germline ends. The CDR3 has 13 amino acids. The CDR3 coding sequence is TGTGCCAGCAGCTTAGGGACAGATTATGGCTACACCTTC. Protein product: CASSLGTDYGYTF.

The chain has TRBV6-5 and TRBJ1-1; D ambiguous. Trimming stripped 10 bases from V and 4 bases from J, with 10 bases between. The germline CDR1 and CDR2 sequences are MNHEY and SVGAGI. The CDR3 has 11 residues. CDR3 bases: TGTGCCATTCACACGGGCACTGAAGCTTTCTTT. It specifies CAIHTGTEAFF.

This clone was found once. The CDR3 DNA sequence: TGTGCCAGCAGTACCACAGGGGGAGGTTGGAGCAATCAGCCCCAGCATTTT. Translation gives CASSTTGGGWSNQPQHF. The V gene is TRBV6-2 or TRBV6-3, the J gene TRBJ1-5; 8 bases map to TRBD1. Germline V gene lookup returns CDR1 MNHEY and CDR2 SVGEGT. This CDR3 region has 17 residues. Trimming removed 5 bases from V and 1 base from J; junction bases left unmatched: 10.

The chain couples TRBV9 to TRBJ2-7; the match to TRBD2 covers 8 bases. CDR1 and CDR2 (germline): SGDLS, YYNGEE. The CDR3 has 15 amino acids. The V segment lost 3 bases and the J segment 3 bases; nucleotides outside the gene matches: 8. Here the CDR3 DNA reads TGTGCCAGCAGCGCCTTTACTAGCGGCCTCTACGAGCAGTACTTC. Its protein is CASSAFTSGLYEQYF. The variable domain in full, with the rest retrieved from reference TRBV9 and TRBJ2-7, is DSGVTQTPKHLITATGQRVTLRCSPRSGDLSVYWYQQSLDQGLQFLIQYYNGEERAKGNILERFSAQQFPDLHSELNLSSLELGDSALYFCASSAFTSGLYEQYFGPGTRLTVT.

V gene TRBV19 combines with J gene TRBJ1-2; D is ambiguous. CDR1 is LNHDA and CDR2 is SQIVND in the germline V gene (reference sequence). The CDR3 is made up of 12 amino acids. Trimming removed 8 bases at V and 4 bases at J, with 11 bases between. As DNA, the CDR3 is TGTGCCAGTCGTCTAGGTCGCTATGGCTACACCTTC. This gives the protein CASRLGRYGYTF.

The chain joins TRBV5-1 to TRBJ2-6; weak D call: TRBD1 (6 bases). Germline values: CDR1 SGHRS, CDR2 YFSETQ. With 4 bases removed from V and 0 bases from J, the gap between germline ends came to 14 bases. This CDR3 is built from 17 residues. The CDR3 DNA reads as TGCGCCAGCAGCGGCAGGACAGACCACTCTGGGGCCAACGTCCTGACTTTC. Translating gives CASSGRTDHSGANVLTF.

CDR3 coding DNA: TGCGCCAGCAGCTTCGAAGGACAGGGGGCGGACGAGCAGTACTTC. Translation gives CASSFEGQGADEQYF. The chain joins TRBV5-1 to TRBJ2-7; 11 bases are shared with TRBD1. CDR1 and CDR2 from the germline V gene are SGHRS and YFSETQ. The CDR3 runs to 15 residues. After removal of 2 bases from V and 5 bases from J, the junction contained 6 bases not matched to a gene.

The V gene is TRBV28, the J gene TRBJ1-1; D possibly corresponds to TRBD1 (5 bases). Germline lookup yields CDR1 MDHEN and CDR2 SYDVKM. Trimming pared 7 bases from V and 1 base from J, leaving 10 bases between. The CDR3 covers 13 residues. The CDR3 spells CASTRQRNTEAFF. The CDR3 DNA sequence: TGTGCCAGCACCCGACAGCGGAACACTGAAGCTTTCTTT.

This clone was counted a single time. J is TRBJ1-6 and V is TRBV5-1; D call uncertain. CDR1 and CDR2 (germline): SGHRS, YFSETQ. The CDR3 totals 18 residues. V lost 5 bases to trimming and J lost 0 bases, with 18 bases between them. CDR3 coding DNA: TGCGCCAGCAGAAAAGTGTTCGGGGATAGCTCCTATAATTCACCCCTCCACTTT. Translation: CASRKVFGDSSYNSPLHF.

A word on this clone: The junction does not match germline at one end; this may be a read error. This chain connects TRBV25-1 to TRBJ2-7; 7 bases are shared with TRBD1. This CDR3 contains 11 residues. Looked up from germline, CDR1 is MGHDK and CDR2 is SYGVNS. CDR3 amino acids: CASSVTGVRHF. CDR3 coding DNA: TGTGCCAGCAGTGTTACAGGGGTTAGGCACTTC.